The rows below give T cell receptor beta chains drawn from one sample of a study of shared clonotypes between healthy human individuals. Sequencing was performed with immunoSEQ multiplex PCR; in TCRdb, only in-frame clones are kept and a portion is missing. Among over 2,000,000 clones listed, around 93% were seen once. Sequenced input: naive CD8+ T cells from PBMCs. These receptors came from a young man in good health. Some clones in this sample may be carry-over from other donors' samples. Each CDR3 is given without its conserved first and last residue.

v_call | cdr3_length | cdr3_aa
TRBV20-1 | 8 | SAESYGAN
TRBV6-1 | 13 | ASSSSGRYTDTQY
TRBV27 | 12 | ASRAGGLNTEAF
TRBV29-1 | 11 | SVVDGTPPGEY
TRBV7-9 | 12 | ASSLLGPNTEAF
TRBV27 | 13 | ASSFQGGGPDTQY
TRBV5-4 | 11 | ASSWGGGYEQY
TRBV10-1 | 11 | ASSESDEKEQY
TRBV4-3 | 13 | ASSQGAGRTNEQF
TRBV4-1 | 15 | ASSQSGAAGGEKTQY
TRBV7-8 | 10 | ASSVGIHEQY
TRBV2 | 13 | ASSDDGTRRYEQY
TRBV21-1 | 14 | ASSRDRDRGEGEQF
TRBV7-6 | 12 | ASSPGGSGTEAF
TRBV27 | 13 | ASSSLGNSAEKLF
TRBV29-1 | 9 | SGKVNTEAF
TRBV9 | 13 | ASSASLAGTDTQY
TRBV5-8 | 10 | ATNLDWDEQF
TRBV7-9 | 13 | ASSWDRGAGQPQH
TRBV28 | 15 | ASSLRQGALKNYGYT
TRBV13 | 13 | ASSRTSGSQETQY
TRBV7-9 | 11 | ASSLGIDQPQH
TRBV27 | 12 | ASSLSGPPGKLF
TRBV30 | 10 | AGQGSNYGYT
TRBV7-9 | 12 | ASSHRDRGREQY
TRBV5-6 | 13 | ASSLAPGLAPEQF
TRBV4-1 | 15 | ASSQDVAGGAWETQY
TRBV21-1 | 19 | ASSKAYVTTSGYLGSYEQY
TRBV9 | 14 | ASATASRGPQETQY
TRBV27 | 13 | ASSFFGRATDTQY
TRBV4-1 | 12 | ASSHDRVGQPQH
TRBV10-3 | 17 | AISEFRPGTISGTGELF
TRBV6-5 | 12 | ASSYSPYAYEQY
TRBV19 | 17 | ATSSIHSEKTSGQETQY
TRBV9 | 15 | ASSVGRADSSYNEQF
TRBV7-2 | 13 | ASSFFAGSSYEQY
TRBV5-6 | 13 | ASSVKSAGLGEQY
TRBV7-9 | 11 | ASSGTANNEQF
TRBV9 | 13 | ASSALGTAPYEQY
TRBV4-1 | 11 | ASRPTSSNEQF
TRBV4-1 | 11 | ASSPNQGYEQC
TRBV9 | 13 | ASSETVFSGNTIY
TRBV30 | 14 | AWSVVAVATTDTQY
TRBV4-3 | 13 | ASSQTTSGTYEQY
TRBV27 | 13 | ASSLGQAPYNEQF
TRBV9 | 12 | ASSPYIKGEKLF
TRBV19 | 11 | ASRGGARETQY
TRBV11-2 | 10 | ASCGATGEQY